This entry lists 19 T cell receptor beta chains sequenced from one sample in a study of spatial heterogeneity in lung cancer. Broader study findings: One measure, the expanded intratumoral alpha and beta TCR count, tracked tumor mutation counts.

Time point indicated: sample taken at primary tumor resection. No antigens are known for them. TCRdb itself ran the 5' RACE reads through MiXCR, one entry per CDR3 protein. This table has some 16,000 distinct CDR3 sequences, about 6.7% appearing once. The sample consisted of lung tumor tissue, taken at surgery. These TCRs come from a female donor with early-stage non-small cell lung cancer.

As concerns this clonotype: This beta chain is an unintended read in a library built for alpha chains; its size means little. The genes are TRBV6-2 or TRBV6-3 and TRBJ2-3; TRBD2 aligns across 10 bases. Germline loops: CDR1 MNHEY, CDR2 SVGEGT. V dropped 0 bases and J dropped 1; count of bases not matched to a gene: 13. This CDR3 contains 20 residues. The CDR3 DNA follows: TGTGCCAGCAGTTACTCGATCGGGAGCGGGGGGGCCTGGGGCACAGATACGCAGTATTTT. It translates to CASSYSIGSGGAWGTDTQYF.

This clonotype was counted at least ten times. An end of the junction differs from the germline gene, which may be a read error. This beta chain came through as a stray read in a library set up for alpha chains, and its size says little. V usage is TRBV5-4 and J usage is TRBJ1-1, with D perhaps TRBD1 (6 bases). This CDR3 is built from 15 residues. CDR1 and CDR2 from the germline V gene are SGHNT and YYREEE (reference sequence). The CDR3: CASRLDMTGGNEAFF. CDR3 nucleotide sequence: TGTGCCAGCAGATTGGACATGACAGGCGGGAATGAAGCTTTCTTT. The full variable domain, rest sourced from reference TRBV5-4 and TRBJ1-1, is ETGVTQSPTHLIKTRGQQVTLRCSSQSGHNTVSWYQQALGQGPQFIFQYYREEENGRGNFPPRFSGLQFPNYSSELNVNALELDDSALYLCASRLDMTGGNEAFFGQGTRLTVV.

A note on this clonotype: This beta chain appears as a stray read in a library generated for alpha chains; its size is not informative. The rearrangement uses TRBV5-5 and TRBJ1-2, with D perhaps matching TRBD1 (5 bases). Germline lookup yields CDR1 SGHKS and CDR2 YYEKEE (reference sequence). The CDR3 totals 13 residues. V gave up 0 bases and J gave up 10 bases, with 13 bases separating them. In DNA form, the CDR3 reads TGTGCCAGCAGCTTGGTCGGGGGAAAGGACTACACCTTC. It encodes CASSLVGGKDYTF.

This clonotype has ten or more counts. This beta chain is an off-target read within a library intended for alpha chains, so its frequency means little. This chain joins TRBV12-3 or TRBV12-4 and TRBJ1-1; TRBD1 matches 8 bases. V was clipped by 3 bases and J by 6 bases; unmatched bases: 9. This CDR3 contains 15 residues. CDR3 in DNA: TGTGCCAGCAGTTTTTCGGACAGGGTTTATGCTGAAGCTTTCTTT. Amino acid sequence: CASSFSDRVYAEAFF.

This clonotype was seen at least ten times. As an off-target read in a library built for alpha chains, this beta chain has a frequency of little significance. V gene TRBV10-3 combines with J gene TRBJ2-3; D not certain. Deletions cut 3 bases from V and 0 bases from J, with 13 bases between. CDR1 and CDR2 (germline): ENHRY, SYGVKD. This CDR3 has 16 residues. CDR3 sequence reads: CAISDVRAGSTDTQYF. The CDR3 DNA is TGTGCCATCAGTGATGTTCGAGCTGGGAGCACAGATACGCAGTATTTT.

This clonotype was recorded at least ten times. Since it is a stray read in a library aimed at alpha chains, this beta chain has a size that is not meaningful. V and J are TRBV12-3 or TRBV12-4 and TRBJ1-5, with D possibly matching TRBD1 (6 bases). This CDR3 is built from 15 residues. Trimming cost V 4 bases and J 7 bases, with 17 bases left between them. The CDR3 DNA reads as TGTGCCAGCAGTTCGTCACAGGGTCCCCAGCAGCCCCAGCATTTT. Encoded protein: CASSSSQGPQQPQHF.

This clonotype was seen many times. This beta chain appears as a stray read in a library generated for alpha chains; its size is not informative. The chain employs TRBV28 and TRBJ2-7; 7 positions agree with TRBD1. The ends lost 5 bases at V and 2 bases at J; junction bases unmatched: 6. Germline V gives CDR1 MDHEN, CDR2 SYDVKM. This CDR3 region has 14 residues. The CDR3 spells CASSPTGTAYEQYF. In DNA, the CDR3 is TGTGCCAGCAGTCCGACCGGGACAGCCTACGAGCAGTACTTC.

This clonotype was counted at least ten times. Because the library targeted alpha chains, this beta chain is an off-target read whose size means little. The CDR3 DNA sequence: TGTGCCAGCGTCCAGGGAGGGGGAATGAAGACCCAGTACTTC. Translating it yields CASVQGGGMKTQYF. The chain couples TRBV2 to TRBJ2-5; perhaps TRBD2 as D (7 bases). The V and J ends lost 8 bases and 6 bases respectively, with 19 bases between them. The CDR3 runs to 14 residues. Germline V CDR1 and CDR2: SNHLY, FYNNEI.

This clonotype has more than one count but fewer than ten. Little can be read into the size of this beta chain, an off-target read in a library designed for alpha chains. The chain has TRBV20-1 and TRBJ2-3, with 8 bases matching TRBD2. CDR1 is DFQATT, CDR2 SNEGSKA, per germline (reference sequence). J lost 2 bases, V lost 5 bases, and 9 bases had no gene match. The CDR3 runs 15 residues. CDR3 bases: TGCAGTGCTGACGGCGCGGGGGGATCCACAGATACGCAGTATTTT. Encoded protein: CSADGAGGSTDTQYF.

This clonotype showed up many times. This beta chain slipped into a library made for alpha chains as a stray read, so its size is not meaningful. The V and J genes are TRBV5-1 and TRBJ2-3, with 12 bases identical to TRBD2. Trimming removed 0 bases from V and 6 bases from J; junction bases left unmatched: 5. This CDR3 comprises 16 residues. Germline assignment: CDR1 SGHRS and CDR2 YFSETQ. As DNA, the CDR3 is TGCGCCAGCAGCTTGGGGACTAGCGGGGCCTCGGATACGCAGTATTTT. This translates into CASSLGTSGASDTQYF.

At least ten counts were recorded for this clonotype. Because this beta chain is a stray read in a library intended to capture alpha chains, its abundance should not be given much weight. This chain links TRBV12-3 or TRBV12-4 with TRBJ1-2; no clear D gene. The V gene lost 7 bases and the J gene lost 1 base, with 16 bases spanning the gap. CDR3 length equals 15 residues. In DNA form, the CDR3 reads TGTGCCAGCAACCCCTACGGGGAGATTAACTATGGCTACACCTTC. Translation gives CASNPYGEINYGYTF.

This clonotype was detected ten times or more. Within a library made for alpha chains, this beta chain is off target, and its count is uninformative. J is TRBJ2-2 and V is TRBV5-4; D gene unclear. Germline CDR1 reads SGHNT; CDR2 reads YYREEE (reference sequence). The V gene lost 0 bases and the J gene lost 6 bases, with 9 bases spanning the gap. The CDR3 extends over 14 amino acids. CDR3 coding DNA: TGTGCCAGCAGCTTGGCCTCGCGCCCCGGGGAGCTGTTTTTT. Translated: CASSLASRPGELFF.

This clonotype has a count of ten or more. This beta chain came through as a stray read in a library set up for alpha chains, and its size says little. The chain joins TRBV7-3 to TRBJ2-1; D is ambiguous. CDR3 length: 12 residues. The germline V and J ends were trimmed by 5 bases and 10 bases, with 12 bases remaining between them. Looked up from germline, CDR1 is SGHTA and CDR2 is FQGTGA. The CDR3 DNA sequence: TGTGCCAGCAGCAATGACGCAAAGGAGCAGTTCTTC. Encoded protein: CASSNDAKEQFF. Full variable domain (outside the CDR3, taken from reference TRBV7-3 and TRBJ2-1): GAGVSQTPSNKVTEKGKYVELRCDPISGHTALYWYRQSLGQGPEFLIYFQGTGAADDSGLPNDRFFAVRPEGSVSTLKIQRTERGDSAVYLCASSNDAKEQFFGPGTRLTVL.

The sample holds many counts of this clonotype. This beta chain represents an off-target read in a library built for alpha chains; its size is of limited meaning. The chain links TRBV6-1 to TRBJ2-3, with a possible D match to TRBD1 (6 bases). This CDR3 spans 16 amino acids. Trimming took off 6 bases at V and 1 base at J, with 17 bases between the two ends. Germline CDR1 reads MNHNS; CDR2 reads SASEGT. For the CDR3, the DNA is TGTGCCAGCAGCCCCCTTGCGACAGGCCGCACAGATACGCAGTATTTT. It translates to CASSPLATGRTDTQYF.

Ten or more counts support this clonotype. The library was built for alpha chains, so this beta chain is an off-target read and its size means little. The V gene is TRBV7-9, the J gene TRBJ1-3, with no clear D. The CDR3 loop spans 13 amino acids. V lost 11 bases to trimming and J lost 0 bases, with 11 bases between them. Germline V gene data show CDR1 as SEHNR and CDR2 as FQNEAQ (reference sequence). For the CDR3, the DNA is TGTGCCTACCGAGGGCTCTCTGGAAACACCATATATTTT. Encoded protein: CAYRGLSGNTIYF.

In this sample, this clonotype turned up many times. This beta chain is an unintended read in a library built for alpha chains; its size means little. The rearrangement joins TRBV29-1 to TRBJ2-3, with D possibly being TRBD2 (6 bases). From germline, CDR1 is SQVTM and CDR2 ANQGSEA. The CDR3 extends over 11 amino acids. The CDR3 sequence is CMGGVGEAQYF. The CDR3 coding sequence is TGCATGGGCGGGGTCGGGGAGGCGCAGTATTTT.

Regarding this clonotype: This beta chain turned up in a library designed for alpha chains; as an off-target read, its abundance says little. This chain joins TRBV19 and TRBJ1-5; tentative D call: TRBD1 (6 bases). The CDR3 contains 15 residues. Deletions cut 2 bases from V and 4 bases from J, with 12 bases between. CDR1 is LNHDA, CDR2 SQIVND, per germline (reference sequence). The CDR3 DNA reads TGTGCCAGTAGTATAACGGGGGGCAAGAATCAGCCCCAGCATTTT. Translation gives CASSITGGKNQPQHF.

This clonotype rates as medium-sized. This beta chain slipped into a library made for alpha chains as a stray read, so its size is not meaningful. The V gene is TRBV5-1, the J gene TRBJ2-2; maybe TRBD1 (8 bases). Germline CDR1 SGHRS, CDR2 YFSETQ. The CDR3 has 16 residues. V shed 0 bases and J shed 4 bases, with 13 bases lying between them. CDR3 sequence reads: CASSLAGGTGTGELFF. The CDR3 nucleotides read TGCGCCAGCAGCTTGGCCGGGGGGACAGGCACCGGGGAGCTGTTTTTT.

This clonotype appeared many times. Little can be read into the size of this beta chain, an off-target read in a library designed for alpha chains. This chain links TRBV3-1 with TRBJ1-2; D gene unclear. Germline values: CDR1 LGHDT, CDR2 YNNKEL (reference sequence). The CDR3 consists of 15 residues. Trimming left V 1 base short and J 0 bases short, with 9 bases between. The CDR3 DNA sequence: TGTGCCAGCAGCCAAGCCGGCAGTCCTAACTATGGCTACACCTTC. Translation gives CASSQAGSPNYGYTF.